The 27 T cell receptor beta chains given below trace back to one sample, sequenced in a study of CXCR3-negative and CXCR3-positive naive CD8 T cells. UMI-labeled TRB cDNA libraries were prepared by 5' RACE. TCRdb reprocessed the 5' RACE reads and keeps a single row for each CDR3 protein, giving no DNA. This sample's clone table lists around 140,000 distinct CDR3 sequences. The sample consisted of naive CXCR3- CD8+ T cells from blood. Specified subset: CD45RO-CCR7+CD27+CD95- naive CD8+ T cells lacking CXCR3 (TNR3-). The source of these receptors is a human donor in good health. Some clones in this sample may be carry-over from other donors' samples.

This rearrangement joins TRBV27 to TRBJ2-1; the D call of TRBD2 rests on TCRdb alone, since no DNA is present to check it. The CDR3 loop spans 15 amino acids. Germline V lookup: CDR1 MNHEY, CDR2 SMNVEV (reference sequence). Here the CDR3 reads CASSRTSVSYNEQFF.

V gene TRBV12-3 or TRBV12-4 combines with J gene TRBJ2-4; with no DNA, the TCRdb D assignment of TRBD1 cannot be verified. CDR3 length: 12 residues. This CDR3 is CASRGTENIQYF.

The chain has TRBV14 and TRBJ2-1. CDR3 size: 15 residues. Germline loops: CDR1 SGHDN, CDR2 FVKESK. The CDR3 is CASSQESRFASEQFF.

V is TRBV25-1 and J is TRBJ1-1; TCRdb picks TRBD1, but there is no DNA to check that call. The CDR3 covers 15 residues. The germline V gene encodes CDR1 MGHDK and CDR2 SYGVNS. CDR3 amino acids: CASSHNRDRGLEAFF.

The chain employs TRBV5-1 and TRBJ1-1; the TRBD1 assignment by TCRdb is unverifiable without DNA. CDR1 and CDR2 from the germline V gene are SGHRS and YFSETQ. The CDR3 has 15 residues. The CDR3: CASSLEAGGWTEAFF.

The rearrangement joins TRBV28 to TRBJ2-5; TCRdb proposes TRBD1, but this gene call is untestable without DNA. CDR3 size: 17 residues. Germline V gene lookup returns CDR1 MDHEN and CDR2 SYDVKM. CDR3 sequence reads: CASGTHIGADLGETQYF.

V is TRBV6-2 or TRBV6-3 and J is TRBJ2-6. The CDR3 consists of 18 residues. Germline lookup yields CDR1 MNHEY and CDR2 SVGEGT. CDR3 loop: CASSYSRQIRSGANVLTF.

The rearrangement joins TRBV19 to TRBJ2-3; the TRBD1 assignment by TCRdb is unverifiable without DNA. The CDR3 is made up of 15 amino acids. Germline CDR1 and CDR2: LNHDA and SQIVND (reference sequence). The CDR3 region is CASSIDDSRTDTQYF.

The CDR3 sequence is CASSLFGGTGELFF. V is TRBV5-8 and J is TRBJ2-2; TCRdb calls TRBD1, which cannot be checked without DNA. In germline, CDR1 is SGHTS, CDR2 YDEGEE. CDR3 length: 14 residues.

This chain uses TRBV23-1 with TRBJ2-7; TCRdb calls TRBD1, which cannot be checked without DNA. Being an ORF, TRBV23-1 has a function that is uncertain. The CDR3 runs 15 residues. CDR3 protein: CASSHLGRTLYEQYF.

V gene TRBV28 combines with J gene TRBJ2-1; without DNA, the TCRdb call of TRBD1 cannot be checked. The CDR3 extends over 12 amino acids. Germline CDR1 is MDHEN and CDR2 is SYDVKM. The CDR3 here is CASRPPGPFAFF.

The chain is built from TRBV29-1 and TRBJ2-7; TCRdb names TRBD1, which stays unverified in the absence of DNA. Germline V gene data show CDR1 as SQVTM and CDR2 as ANQGSEA. The CDR3 is 13 residues long. The CDR3 reads CSAEMDTSYEQYF.

This chain joins TRBV7-7 and TRBJ2-1. The CDR3 runs 14 residues. The germline CDR1 and CDR2 sequences are SSHAT and FNYEAQ (reference sequence). This CDR3 reads CASSLAGAYNEQFF.

This rearrangement joins TRBV6-6 to TRBJ2-3. The CDR3 sequence is 13 residues long. Germline values: CDR1 MNHNY, CDR2 SVGAGI (reference sequence). This CDR3 is CASSFGRVDTQYF.

The J gene is TRBJ2-7, the V gene TRBV20-1. Germline loops: CDR1 DFQATT, CDR2 SNEGSKA (reference sequence). This CDR3 contains 13 residues. CDR3 amino acids: CSAREGHSYEQYF.

The rearrangement joins TRBV11-2 to TRBJ2-7; no DNA is available, so the TRBD1 call from TCRdb remains unchecked. Germline loops: CDR1 SGHAT, CDR2 FQNNGV. There are 15 residues in the CDR3. The chain's CDR3 is CASSQRQGGFYEQYF.

The V and J genes are TRBV28 and TRBJ1-3; TCRdb selects TRBD1, and the lack of DNA leaves this call unchecked. This CDR3 comprises 17 residues. The V gene's germline CDR1 is MDHEN and CDR2 SYDVKM. The CDR3 sequence is CASSHHLQGGSGNTIYF. Full variable domain (missing parts from reference TRBV28 and TRBJ1-3): DVKVTQSSRYLVKRTGEKVFLECVQDMDHENMFWYRQDPGLGLRLIYFSYDVKMKEKGDIPEGYSVSREKKERFSLILESASTNQTSMYLCASSHHLQGGSGNTIYFGEGSWLTVV.

The rearrangement links TRBV29-1 to TRBJ2-7; there is no DNA to check the TCRdb D call of TRBD1. Germline V gives CDR1 SQVTM, CDR2 ANQGSEA. The CDR3 has 14 amino acids. The CDR3 loop reads CSVSGTGIGHEQYF.

The V gene is TRBV7-3, the J gene TRBJ2-3; TCRdb indicates TRBD2, and absent DNA this call remains unverified. The CDR3 has 17 amino acids. CDR1 SGHTA and CDR2 FQGTGA come from the germline V gene. CDR3 region: CASSLTALAGGMNTQYF.

The chain is built from TRBV7-6 and TRBJ1-4. Per the germline V gene, CDR1 is SGHVS and CDR2 is FNYEAQ. The CDR3 loop spans 14 amino acids. CDR3 amino acids: CASSRTFPDVELFF.

The chain combines TRBV12-3 or TRBV12-4 with TRBJ2-5; TCRdb lists TRBD2, though no DNA is available to test this call. This CDR3 has 14 residues. The chain's CDR3 is CASSQLAGEETQYF.

This rearrangement joins TRBV28 to TRBJ2-1; absent DNA, TCRdb's TRBD1 call cannot be checked. CDR1 MDHEN and CDR2 SYDVKM come from the germline V gene. The CDR3 runs to 16 residues. The CDR3 spells CASSSTGAIAHNEQFF.

The chain combines TRBV29-1 with TRBJ2-1; without DNA, the TCRdb call of TRBD2 cannot be checked. Germline loops: CDR1 SQVTM, CDR2 ANQGSEA. The CDR3 contains 19 residues. The CDR3 spells CSVVVGLAGLIVSYNEQFF.

J is TRBJ2-7 and V is TRBV5-6. Germline-derived CDR1 and CDR2 are SGHDT and YYEEEE. The CDR3 has 13 residues. The CDR3 region is CASSVDRYGEQYF.

This chain links TRBV25-1 with TRBJ2-3; TCRdb's D gene call, TRBD2, goes unchecked for lack of DNA. The germline V gene encodes CDR1 MGHDK and CDR2 SYGVNS. The length of the CDR3 is 15 residues. The CDR3 protein is CASAPLRFGTDTQYF. Filled out from reference TRBV25-1 and TRBJ2-3, the complete variable domain reads EADIYQTPRYLVIGTGKKITLECSQTMGHDKMYWYQQDPGMELHLIHYSYGVNSTEKGDLSSESTVSRIRTEHFPLTLESARPSHTSQYLCASAPLRFGTDTQYFGPGTRLTVL.

The chain recombines TRBV29-1 with TRBJ2-7; TCRdb gives TRBD1 as the D gene, but with no DNA this cannot be confirmed. Per the germline V gene, CDR1 is SQVTM and CDR2 is ANQGSEA. The CDR3 is made up of 12 amino acids. The CDR3: CSVPTGPYEQYF.

The chain carries TRBV19 and TRBJ2-2; TCRdb's D call of TRBD1 is untestable without DNA. This CDR3 has 18 amino acids. Germline V gene lookup returns CDR1 LNHDA and CDR2 SQIVND (reference sequence). The CDR3 is CASSLTPPSTGNTGELFF.